The present TCR beta chain was sequenced within a study of cytomegalovirus exposure and HLA in healthy donors. Across the whole study: The platform used for the 110 or so validation repertoires matched that of the roughly 700 first-cohort repertoires, a later analysis reported.

Per the germline V gene, CDR1 is SGHRS and CDR2 is YFSETQ. The CDR3 runs 17 residues. The ends lost 2 bases at V and 1 base at J; junction bases unmatched: 8. Produced via immunoSEQ multiplex PCR; TCRdb's table is partial and in-frame only. Of tens of thousands of clones listed, 95% to 98% are singletons. Specimen: PBMCs. The chain is built from TRBV5-1 and TRBJ2-1; 8 bases match TRBD2. The TCR comes from a woman under 30 in good health and CMV-seropositive. For the CDR3, the DNA is TGCGCCAGCAGCTTTGAACCGGGACTAGGATCCTACAATGAGCAGTTCTTC. Translating gives CASSFEPGLGSYNEQFF.